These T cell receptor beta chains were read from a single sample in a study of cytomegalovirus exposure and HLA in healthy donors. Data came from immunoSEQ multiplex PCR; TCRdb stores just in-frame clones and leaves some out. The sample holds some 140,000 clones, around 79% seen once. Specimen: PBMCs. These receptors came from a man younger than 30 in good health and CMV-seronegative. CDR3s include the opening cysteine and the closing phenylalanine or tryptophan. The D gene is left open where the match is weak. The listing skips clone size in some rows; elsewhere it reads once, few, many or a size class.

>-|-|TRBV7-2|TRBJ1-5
TGTGCCAGCAGCCTAGGACATAGCAATCAGCCCCAGCATTTT
CASSLGHSNQPQHF
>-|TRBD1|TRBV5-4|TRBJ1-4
TGTGCCAGCAGCCAGGACAGGGCGGAAAAACTGTTTTTT
CASSQDRAEKLFF
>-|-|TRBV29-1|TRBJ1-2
TGCAGCCTGAATAACGGGGTCTATGGCTACACCTTC
CSLNNGVYGYTF
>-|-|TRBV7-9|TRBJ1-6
TGTGCCAGCAGCTTTTTGGGGCCTAATTCACCCCTCCACTTT
CASSFLGPNSPLHF
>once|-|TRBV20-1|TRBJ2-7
TGCAGTGCTCAGGGGGGCTACGAGCAGTACTTC
CSAQGGYEQYF
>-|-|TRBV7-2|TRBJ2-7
TGTGCCAGCAGCTTAGAGCCGGGACTCCCCAACGAGCAGTACTTC
CASSLEPGLPNEQYF
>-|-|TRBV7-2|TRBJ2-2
TGTGCCCAAAAGCAGGGCAACACCGGGGAGCTGTTTTTT
CAQKQGNTGELFF
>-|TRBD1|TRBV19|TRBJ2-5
TGTGCCAGTAGTACCTTACAGGGGGCTCGGCAAGAGACCCAGTACTTC
CASSTLQGARQETQYF
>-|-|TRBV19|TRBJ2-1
TGTGCCAGTAGTATCAGGGCTTCCTACAATGAGCAGTTCTTC
CASSIRASYNEQFF
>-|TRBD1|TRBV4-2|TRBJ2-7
TGTGCCAGCAGCCAAGATGAGGCGACAGGGCCTATCGAGCAGTACTTC
CASSQDEATGPIEQYF
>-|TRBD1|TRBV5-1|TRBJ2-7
TGCGCCAGCAGCCATGGGACAGGGTCGAGCGAGCAGTACTTC
CASSHGTGSSEQYF
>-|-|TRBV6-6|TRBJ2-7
TGTGCCAGCAGGAGGGATTCCCTCTCCTACGAGCAGTACTTC
CASRRDSLSYEQYF
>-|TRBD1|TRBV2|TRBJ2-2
TGTGCCAGCAGCCAGGGGGCTTCGGCCGGGGAGCTGTTTTTT
CASSQGASAGELFF
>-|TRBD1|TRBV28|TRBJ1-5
TGTGCCAGCAGTTTAATAGAGGGGGCGGACAGCAATCAGCCCCAGCATTTT
CASSLIEGADSNQPQHF
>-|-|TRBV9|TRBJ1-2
TGTGCCAGCAGCGGGGGGGGGCAGGGCGAGAACTATGGCTACACCTTC
CASSGGGQGENYGYTF
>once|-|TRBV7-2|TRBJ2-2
TGTGCCAGCAGCTTAAGGCAGGGTTACACCGGGGAGCTGTTTTTT
CASSLRQGYTGELFF
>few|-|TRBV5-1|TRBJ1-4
TGCGCCAGCAGCCGGAGTAGTGCTAATGAAAAACTGTTTTTT
CASSRSSANEKLFF
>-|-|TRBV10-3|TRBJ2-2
TGTGCCATCAGTGAGTCCCAGACACACGCGAACACCGGGGAGCTGTTTTTT
CAISESQTHANTGELFF
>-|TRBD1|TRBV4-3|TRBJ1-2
TGCGCCAGCAGCCGTCATGGGGACAGGACAAACTATGGCTACACCTTC
CASSRHGDRTNYGYTF
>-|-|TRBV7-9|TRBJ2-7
TGTGCCACCACCGGATCAGGATCCTACGAGCAGTACTTC
CATTGSGSYEQYF
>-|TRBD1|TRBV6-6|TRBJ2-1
TGTGCCAGCACCACGGGACAGGGATCGATCAATGAGCAGTTCTTC
CASTTGQGSINEQFF
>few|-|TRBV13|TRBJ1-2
TGTGCCAGCAGCTTAGGCCTTAACTATGGCTACACCTTC
CASSLGLNYGYTF
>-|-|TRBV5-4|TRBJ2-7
TGTGCCAGCAGCTTGGCGGGGGGCACCTACGAGCAGTACTTC
CASSLAGGTYEQYF
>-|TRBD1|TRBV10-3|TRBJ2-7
TGTGCCACGCAAGACAGGGGGCTCTACGAGCAGTACTTC
CATQDRGLYEQYF
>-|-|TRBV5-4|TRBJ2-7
TGTGCCAGCAGCTTGGAAGGCAGGGACTCCTACGAGCAGTACTTC
CASSLEGRDSYEQYF
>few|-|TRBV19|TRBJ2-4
TGTGCCAGTAGCAAAGCCGACGGCGGGGTGGACATTCAGTACTTC
CASSKADGGVDIQYF
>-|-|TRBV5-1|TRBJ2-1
TGCGCCAGCAGCCACCGCCAGTTGGGAGCAAGTGAGCAGTTCTTC
CASSHRQLGASEQFF
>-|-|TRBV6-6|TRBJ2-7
TGTGCCAGCAGTTACTCGACATCCTACGAGCAGTACTTC
CASSYSTSYEQYF
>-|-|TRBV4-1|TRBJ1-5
TGCGCCAGCAGCCAAGATTTCGGTCAACGTCAGCCCCAGCATTTT
CASSQDFGQRQPQHF
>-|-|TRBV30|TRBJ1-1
TGTGCCTGGAACAGGAACACTGAAGCTTTCTTT
CAWNRNTEAFF
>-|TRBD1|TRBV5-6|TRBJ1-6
TGTGCCAGCAGCTTGGTTGGCAGGGGGAATTCACCCCTCCACTTT
CASSLVGRGNSPLHF
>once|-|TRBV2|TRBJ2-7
TGTGCCAGCAGTGCTTACGGGGGCTCCTACGAGCAGTACTTC
CASSAYGGSYEQYF
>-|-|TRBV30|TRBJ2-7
TGTGCCTGGAGTATAACCGCCAGCTCCTACGAGCAGTACTTC
CAWSITASSYEQYF
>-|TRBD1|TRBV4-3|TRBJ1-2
TGCGCCAGCAGCCAAGGCGGGACAGGAGCCTATGGCTACACCTTC
CASSQGGTGAYGYTF
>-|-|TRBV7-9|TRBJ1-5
TGTGCCAGCAGCGAAGACGGGAATCAGCCCCAGCATTTT
CASSEDGNQPQHF
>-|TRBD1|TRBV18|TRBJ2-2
TGTGCCAGCTCTCGCTACGACAGGGGAGCGAACACCGGGGAGCTGTTTTTT
CASSRYDRGANTGELFF
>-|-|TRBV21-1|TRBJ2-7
TGTGCCAGCAGCTCACCGGGACAGGGGCACTACGAGCAGTACTTC
CASSSPGQGHYEQYF
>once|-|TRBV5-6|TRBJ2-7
TGTGCCAGCAGCTTGGGCTGGAGTTCCTACGAGCAGTACTTC
CASSLGWSSYEQYF
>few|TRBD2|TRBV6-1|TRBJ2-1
TGTGCCAGCAGTGAAGGGTTGTATTCCGGGGGGTCCTACAATGAGCAGTTCTTC
CASSEGLYSGGSYNEQFF
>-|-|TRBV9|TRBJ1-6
TGTGCCAGCAGCGGGACAGATAATTCACCCCTCCACTTT
CASSGTDNSPLHF
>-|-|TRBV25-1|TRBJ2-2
TGTGCCAGCAGTCGTAAAAACACCGGGGAGCTGTTTTTT
CASSRKNTGELFF
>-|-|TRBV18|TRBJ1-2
TGTGCCAGCTCACCTGCTAATTTCGGGACTGCCTCTAATAATAACTATGGCTACACCTTC
CASSPANFGTASNNNYGYTF
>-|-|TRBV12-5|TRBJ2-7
TGTGCTAGTGCTCCGACTAGCTCCTACGAGCAGTACTTC
CASAPTSSYEQYF
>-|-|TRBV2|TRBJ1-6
TGTGCCAGCATTCCACAGTTCCAGACCTATAATTCACCCCTCCACTTT
CASIPQFQTYNSPLHF
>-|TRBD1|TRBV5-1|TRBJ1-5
TGCGCCAGCAGCTTGGGACAGGGGCCCCAGCATTTT
CASSLGQGPQHF
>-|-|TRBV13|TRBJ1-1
TGTGCCAGCAGCTCCCCCAACAGATATAACACTGAAGCTTTCTTT
CASSSPNRYNTEAFF
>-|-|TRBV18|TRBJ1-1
TGTGCCAGCTCACCACCGGACAGCTCTGAAGCTTTCTTT
CASSPPDSSEAFF
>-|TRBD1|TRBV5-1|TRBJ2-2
TGCGCCAGCAGCTTCGGGACAGGAGGCGGAACCGGGGAGCTGTTTTTT
CASSFGTGGGTGELFF
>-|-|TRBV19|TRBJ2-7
TGTGCCAGTAGCCGGCGGGGTATCCACGAGCAGTACTTC
CASSRRGIHEQYF
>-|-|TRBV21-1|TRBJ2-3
TGTGCCAGCAGCAAAGATCGAGGGTGGGGACAGGCAGATACGCAGTATTTT
CASSKDRGWGQADTQYF
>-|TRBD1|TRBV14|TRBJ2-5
TGTGCCAGCAGCCAAGCGGTTGGGAACGTATGGGCAGGGACAGGGCGTCGTAGTGAGACCCAGTACTTC
CASSQAVGNVWAGTGRRSETQYF
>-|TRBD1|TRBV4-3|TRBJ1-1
TGCGCCAGCAGGCATAGACAGGGGAACACTGAAGCTTTCTTT
CASRHRQGNTEAFF